This T cell receptor beta chain stems from a study of cytomegalovirus exposure and HLA in healthy donors. The repertoire was sequenced with immunoSEQ multiplex PCR; TCRdb's copy has only in-frame clones and lacks some. The data contain 220,000 or so clones, 83% of them seen just once; the ten biggest clones take up 4.5% to 7%. Per germline, CDR1 LGHNA and CDR2 YNFKEQ. This CDR3 is 15 amino acids long. Trimming cost V 0 bases and J 3 bases, with 11 bases left between them. Sequenced sample: PBMCs. The genes are TRBV4-2 and TRBJ1-2, with D possibly TRBD1 on 6 matching bases. This clonotype originated in a woman younger than 30 in good health and CMV-seronegative. CDR3 sequence (DNA): TGTGCCAGCAGCCAAGATGGGGGCAGGGACTATGGCTACACCTTC. As protein: CASSQDGGRDYGYTF.